This is a list of T cell receptor beta chains from one sample in a study of cytomegalovirus exposure and HLA in healthy donors. Measured with immunoSEQ multiplex PCR; TCRdb has only the in-frame clones, and not every one. The sample has 150,000 or so clones, roughly 80% seen once. The sample taken for sequencing was PBMCs. These receptors originate from a woman aged 40 to 55 in good health and CMV-seronegative. Both conserved end residues are part of each CDR3. D genes are given only for firm matches. Clone size is not always given. Where it is, it says once, few, many or a class for expanded clones.

>TRBJ1-4|.|TRBV6-1|.
CATSWDWTNEKLFF
TGTGCCACCTCCTGGGACTGGACGAATGAAAAACTGTTTTTT
>TRBJ2-2|.|TRBV6-5|TRBD1
CASTMDRRITGELFF
TGTGCCAGCACAATGGACAGGCGGATCACCGGGGAGCTGTTTTTT
>TRBJ1-4|.|TRBV28|TRBD1
CASRGRDRGQTNEKLFF
TGTGCCAGCAGGGGCAGGGACAGGGGGCAAACTAATGAAAAACTGTTTTTT
>TRBJ1-2|.|TRBV7-6|TRBD1
CASSPQGARVYGYTF
TGTGCCAGCAGCCCACAGGGGGCGCGGGTCTATGGCTACACCTTC
>TRBJ1-4|few|TRBV10-2|TRBD1
CASSPTGYNEKLFF
TGCGCCAGCAGCCCGACAGGGTATAATGAAAAACTGTTTTTT
>TRBJ1-4|.|TRBV28|TRBD1
CASSPPDRGKLVFF
TGTGCCAGCAGTCCTCCGGACAGGGGGAAGTTAGTGTTTTTT
>TRBJ1-1|.|TRBV7-6|.
CAGSLRTDTEAFF
TGTGCCGGCAGCTTACGGACAGACACTGAAGCTTTCTTT
>TRBJ1-5|.|TRBV7-2|TRBD1
CASSHGTGVYSNQPQHF
TGTGCCAGCAGCCACGGGACAGGGGTGTATAGCAATCAGCCCCAGCATTTT
>TRBJ2-7|.|TRBV6-5|TRBD2
CAGRTISGGVGEQYF
TGTGCCGGCAGGACTATTAGCGGGGGGGTGGGAGAGCAGTACTTC
>TRBJ2-7|.|TRBV6-5|.
CASSKGGEPYEQYF
TGTGCCAGCAGTAAAGGGGGGGAGCCCTACGAGCAGTACTTC
>TRBJ1-2|once|TRBV5-5|.
CASSSGGVDGYTF
TGTGCCAGCAGCTCGGGGGGGGTGGATGGCTACACCTTC
>TRBJ2-6|.|TRBV19|TRBD1
CASREGQGMGYPGANVLTF
TGTGCCAGTAGGGAGGGACAGGGGATGGGGTATCCTGGGGCCAACGTCCTGACTTTC